This T cell receptor (beta chain) was captured in a study of Ad26.COV2.S vaccination and SARS-CoV-2 variants. Study overall: Within the COV1001 Ad26.COV2.S trial arm, the donor was enrolled. Regarding the study as a whole: Greater spike-specific TCR breadth was seen in vaccine recipients than in placebo recipients. Spike-specific responses of CD8+ and CD4+ T cells were reported to display substantial breadth after vaccination. Similar non-spike TCR breadth was observed in recipients of vaccine and of placebo.

The treatment here: about 20 received Ad26.COV2.S at low or high dose, single or two shots; about 5 received placebo; per-sample allocation not given. Sampling was done on day 63 after the first vaccine or placebo injection. Assay: immunoSEQ multiplex PCR; the TCRdb copy retains only in-frame clones and omits some. The sample consists of about 480,000 clones, around nine tenths of them appearing once. The CDR3 covers 14 residues. V lost 3 bases and J 5 bases, leaving 10 bases between the germline ends. Per germline, CDR1 SGHTA and CDR2 FQGNSA. In the case of this clone: What it binds is not known.

Sample: peripheral blood, taken in a trial of Ad26.COV2.S vaccine versus placebo. This clonotype originated in a person between 18 and 65 years old who received the Ad26.COV2.S COVID-19 vaccine or a placebo. The chain has TRBV7-2 and TRBJ1-4; D remains unclear. Here the CDR3 reads CASSFAGANEKLFF. CDR3 DNA: TGTGCCAGCAGCTTTGCCGGCGCGAATGAAAAACTGTTTTTT.